The clone carrying this T cell receptor beta chain was picked up one time. This sample is part of a study of glioma-infiltrating T cells after dendritic cell vaccination. V lost 4 bases and J 0 bases, leaving 16 bases between the germline ends. CDR3 length: 16 residues. CDR1 is SGHRS, CDR2 YFSETQ, per germline. Described time point: after dendritic cell vaccination, including at tumor progression/relapse. Only patients with spare fresh-frozen tumor and over two years of follow-up were included. Profiled with immunoSEQ multiplex PCR; TCRdb holds only in-frame clones, not every one. The profile shows over 80,000 clones, roughly 77% of them singletons.

The sequence was obtained from a human donor with glioblastoma. This sequence joins TRBV5-1 and TRBJ1-1; a weak D match, TRBD1 (6 bases). The specimen comprised blood, sampled after dendritic cell vaccination. In DNA form, the CDR3 reads TGCGCCAGCAGCCCGGCGGAGGGGGGGCTGAACACTGAAGCTTTCTTT. This codes for CASSPAEGGLNTEAFF.